Listed below are T cell receptor beta chains from one sample, sequenced in a study of T-cell reconstitution after alpha-beta-depleted transplantation in children. TCRdb used MiXCR to reprocess the PCR reads, holding one entry per CDR3 protein. The sample consists of 780,000 or so distinct CDR3 sequences, around 15% of them appearing once. The sequenced sample was PBMCs, mostly from graft donor cells, obtained 360 days after TCRalphabeta/CD19-depleted stem cell transplant. These receptors all come from a male patient between 5 and 17 years old who had a stem cell transplant for acute lymphoblastic leukemia, so the T cells may come from the graft donor. CDR3s include the opening cysteine and the closing phenylalanine or tryptophan. A D gene is named only where the DNA matches it firmly. Clone size is given for some rows only: seen once, a few or many times, or a class if the clone is expanded.

few,TRBD2,TRBJ2-2,TRBV3-1,CASSRFALAELNTGELFF,TGTGCCAGCAGCCGTTTCGCCCTAGCGGAACTGAACACCGGGGAGCTGTTTTTT
few,TRBD2,TRBJ2-3,TRBV24-1,CATSDLTSGDTQYF,TGTGCCACCAGTGATTTGACTAGCGGAGATACGCAGTATTTT
.,TRBD1,TRBJ2-7,TRBV30,CAWSVTPRDRLYEQYF,TGTGCCTGGAGTGTAACACCCCGGGACAGGCTCTACGAGCAGTACTTC
.,.,TRBJ2-2,TRBV10-1,CASSEETTNTGELFF,TGCGCCAGCAGTGAAGAGACAACGAACACCGGGGAGCTGTTTTTT
.,.,TRBJ1-5,TRBV4-1,CASSPTTGFYSNQPQHF,TGCGCCAGCAGCCCCACCACAGGATTTTATAGCAATCAGCCCCAGCATTTT
.,.,TRBJ2-5,TRBV25-1,CASSESFRGPPAQTQYF,TGTGCCAGCAGTGAATCGTTCAGGGGACCCCCGGCGCAGACCCAGTACTTC
.,TRBD1,TRBJ2-3,TRBV3-1,CASSHRYRGTEDTQYF,TGTGCCAGCAGCCACCGATACAGGGGGACTGAAGATACGCAGTATTTT
.,TRBD2,TRBJ2-7,TRBV9,CASALGATSGRNEQYF,TGTGCCAGCGCCCTAGGGGCGACTAGCGGGAGGAACGAGCAGTACTTC
.,.,TRBJ2-7,TRBV5-1,CASSLESSGSSPYYEQYF,TGCGCCAGCAGCTTGGAGTCCTCAGGGTCGTCTCCCTACTACGAGCAGTACTTC
.,TRBD1,TRBJ1-1,TRBV7-9,CASSGGQKTEAFF,TGTGCCAGCAGCGGGGGACAGAAGACTGAAGCTTTCTTT
.,TRBD2,TRBJ2-3,TRBV7-2,CASSLLAGVRADTQYF,TGTGCCAGCAGCTTACTAGCGGGAGTCAGGGCAGATACGCAGTATTTT
few,.,TRBJ2-1,TRBV5-5,CASSKGTYNEQFF,TGTGCCAGCAGCAAAGGGACTTACAATGAGCAGTTCTTC
.,TRBD2,TRBJ2-1,TRBV7-2,CASSRLAGRNSYNEQFF,TGTGCCAGCAGCCGACTAGCGGGGAGGAACTCCTACAATGAGCAGTTCTTC
.,TRBD1,TRBJ1-5,TRBV19,CASTGTGTGQPQHF,TGTGCCAGCACCGGGACAGGGACTGGGCAGCCCCAGCATTTT
many,.,TRBJ2-3,TRBV24-1,CATSLTGTSTDTQYF,TGTGCCACCAGCTTGACAGGAACTAGCACAGATACGCAGTATTTT
.,TRBD2,TRBJ2-7,TRBV4-2,CASSPILAASYEQYF,TGTGCCAGCAGCCCCATCCTAGCGGCGTCCTACGAGCAGTACTTC
.,TRBD2,TRBJ2-7,TRBV3-1,CASILAGTYEQYF,TGTGCCAGCATCCTAGCGGGGACCTACGAGCAGTACTTC
.,TRBD2,TRBJ2-7,TRBV4-1,CASSRLPGLASSYEQYF,TGCGCCAGCAGCCGATTACCGGGACTAGCGAGCTCCTACGAGCAGTACTTC